This passage covers 27 T cell receptor beta chains from one sample sequenced in a study of CD8 T cells in ankylosing spondylitis (dated by TCRdb to 2016 to 2017). Library prep was done by 5' RACE. Data came from an Illumina HiSeq 2500. TCRdb trimmed the raw reads at Q25, called clones with MiXCR and kept productive beta chains. Rows are combined by CDR3 protein, so each entry shows the most common genes and DNA. This sample gives roughly 260,000 distinct CDR3 sequences in total; 15% to 20% of them show up just once. The ten largest account for roughly 8.3% of the sample. The sample comprised blood, either unsorted or a sorted T cell fraction (not recorded which). The receptors originated from a male donor with ankylosing spondylitis or in good health (not recorded which).

The V and J genes are TRBV10-3 and TRBJ1-6; 7 nucleotides match TRBD1. V shed 6 bases and J 4 bases; nucleotides not matched to a gene: 3. The length of the CDR3 is 14 residues. The V gene's germline CDR1 is ENHRY and CDR2 SYGVKD. Here the CDR3 DNA reads TGTGCCATCAGGGCAGGGGGGTATAATTCACCCCTCCACTTT. Amino acid sequence: CAIRAGGYNSPLHF.

The J gene is TRBJ2-7, the V gene TRBV2; a weak D match, TRBD1 (5 bases). This CDR3 spans 12 amino acids. V was clipped by 6 bases and J by 4 bases, with 10 bases between them. Germline V gene sequence: CDR1 SNHLY, CDR2 FYNNEI. CDR3 sequence reads: CASRPGYYEQYV. The CDR3 nucleotides read TGTGCCAGCAGGCCAGGGTATTACGAGCAGTACGTC.

This chain connects TRBV15 to TRBJ1-5, with TRBD1 identical over 8 bases. The ends lost 3 bases at V and 1 base at J; junction bases unmatched: 11. The CDR3 length is 18 residues. Looked up from germline, CDR1 is LNHNV and CDR2 is YYDKDF (reference sequence). CDR3 in DNA: TGTGCCACCAGCAGCAGGGGGCTCAAGGTCGGAAGCAATCAGCCCCAGCATTTT. It specifies CATSSRGLKVGSNQPQHF.

This clonotype was seen ten or more times. The CDR3 nucleotides are TGCGCCAGCAGCGATAATTCGTACCAAGAGACCCAGTACTTC. Protein: CASSDNSYQETQYF. This chain links TRBV4-1 with TRBJ2-5, with D unclear. This CDR3 has 14 residues. Trimming removed 5 bases at V and 0 bases at J, with 10 bases between. CDR1 MGHRA and CDR2 YSYEKL come from the germline V gene.

This clonotype came up a few times. The chain is built from TRBV3-1 and TRBJ2-4; TRBD2 matches 9 bases. J lost 2 bases, V lost 4 bases, and 12 bases had no gene match. This CDR3 contains 18 residues. Germline lookup yields CDR1 LGHDT and CDR2 YNNKEL (reference sequence). Here the CDR3 DNA reads TGTGCCAGCAGCCCCCTAGCGGGGCGCGGGTTATCCAAAAACATTCAGTACTTC. It encodes CASSPLAGRGLSKNIQYF.

This clonotype was observed a handful of times. One end of the junction is discordant with germline, which a read error may explain. The chain links TRBV7-7 to TRBJ2-1; weak D call: TRBD2 (5 bases). Germline V gene lookup returns CDR1 SSHAT and CDR2 FNYEAQ (reference sequence). The CDR3 is made up of 15 amino acids. CDR3 bases: TGTGCTAGCAGCGCACGAGAGGGAAGTTACAATGAGCAGTTCTTC. Residues: CASSAREGSYNEQFF.

The V call is TRBV12-3 or TRBV12-4, the J call TRBJ2-5; D is unclear. V was cut by 6 bases and J by 5 bases, with 10 bases left in between. This CDR3 spans 12 amino acids. In DNA form, the CDR3 reads TGTGCCAGCAGCCCCTTATGGGAGACCCAGTACTTC. Encoded protein: CASSPLWETQYF.

The rearrangement joins TRBV6-2 or TRBV6-3 to TRBJ2-2; maybe TRBD1 (6 bases). The germline gives CDR1 MNHEY, CDR2 SVGEGT. V dropped 0 bases and J dropped 2 bases, with 13 bases sitting between them. This CDR3 region has 17 residues. This CDR3 reads CASSYSARDTNTGELFF. The CDR3 region has the DNA TGTGCCAGCAGTTACTCCGCACGGGACACCAACACCGGGGAGCTGTTTTTT.

This clonotype occurred many times. The chain has TRBV6-1 and TRBJ2-1; D gene unclear. Germline loops: CDR1 MNHNS, CDR2 SASEGT. The CDR3 is 17 residues long. The V end lost 6 bases, the J end lost 0 bases, and 18 bases lay between the germline ends. CDR3 sequence reads: CASSPPGPFSSYNEQFF. In DNA form, the CDR3 reads TGTGCCAGCAGCCCCCCTGGACCCTTCAGCTCCTACAATGAGCAGTTCTTC.

This clonotype has only a few counts. The chain couples TRBV20-1 to TRBJ1-2; TRBD1 aligns across 9 bases. J lost 4 bases, V lost 3 bases, and 12 bases had no gene match. The CDR3 is 16 residues long. In germline, CDR1 is DFQATT, CDR2 SNEGSKA (reference sequence). CDR3 protein: CSARAATGGIGYGYTF. In nucleotides, the CDR3 is TGCAGTGCTAGGGCAGCCACAGGGGGCATTGGCTATGGCTACACCTTC.

There are a few counts of this clonotype. The CDR3 here is CASATGTGLSREQYV. The CDR3 DNA is TGCGCCAGCGCCACCGGGACAGGCCTTTCACGCGAGCAGTACGTC. The chain uses TRBV5-1 and TRBJ2-7; TRBD1 matches 8 bases. The ends lost 7 bases at V and 6 bases at J; junction bases unmatched: 15. This CDR3 has 15 residues. Germline V CDR1 and CDR2: SGHRS, YFSETQ.

The chain carries TRBV28 and TRBJ1-4; D perhaps matches TRBD1 (5 bases). There are 15 residues in the CDR3. Per the germline V gene, CDR1 is MDHEN and CDR2 is SYDVKM. V was clipped by 6 bases and J by 8 bases, with 19 bases between them. CDR3 DNA: TGTGCCAGCAGCATAGGGACGCCCCAAGGGGAAAAACTGTTTTTT. Translating gives CASSIGTPQGEKLFF. Using reference TRBV28 and TRBJ1-4 for the parts outside the CDR3, the full variable domain is DVKVTQSSRYLVKRTGEKVFLECVQDMDHENMFWYRQDPGLGLRLIYFSYDVKMKEKGDIPEGYSVSREKKERFSLILESASTNQTSMYLCASSIGTPQGEKLFFGSGTQLSVL.

This clonotype turned up a few times. V is TRBV5-1 and J is TRBJ2-2, with a tentative D call TRBD1 (5 bases). V was shortened by 0 bases and J by 0 bases, with 12 bases between the two germline ends. Germline lookup yields CDR1 SGHRS and CDR2 YFSETQ. The CDR3 is 17 amino acids. CDR3 amino acids: CASSLDQGKANTGELFF. In DNA form, the CDR3 reads TGCGCCAGCAGCTTGGACCAGGGAAAAGCGAACACCGGGGAGCTGTTTTTT.

There are many counts of this clonotype. The CDR3 region is CSARDLGLAGEYEQYV. In DNA form, the CDR3 reads TGCAGTGCTAGAGACCTGGGACTAGCGGGGGAATACGAGCAGTACGTC. The chain employs TRBV20-1 and TRBJ2-7; the match to TRBD2 covers 14 bases. This CDR3 comprises 16 residues. Germline trimming cut 0 bases from V and 4 bases from J; bases unmatched to any gene: 5. Germline-derived CDR1 and CDR2 are DFQATT and SNEGSKA (reference sequence).

The chain combines TRBV20-1 with TRBJ2-3; D may match TRBD1 or TRBD2 (5 bases each). This CDR3 contains 12 residues. The V end was cut by 4 bases, the J end by 6 bases, with 11 bases between. Germline CDR1 is DFQATT and CDR2 is SNEGSKA (reference sequence). The CDR3 region has the DNA TGCAGTGCTATGGGGGTTGGGGATACGCAGTATTTT. It specifies CSAMGVGDTQYF.

The CDR3, as DNA: TGTGCCAGCAGAAAGGACAGGGGGGGGGATCAGCCCCAGCATTTT. Its translation: CASRKDRGGDQPQHF. This sequence joins TRBV6-1 and TRBJ1-5; 10 positions agree with TRBD1. V shed 6 bases, J shed 5 bases, and the junction held 7 bases outside the gene matches. Germline V gives CDR1 MNHNS, CDR2 SASEGT. The CDR3 contains 15 residues.

There are a few counts of this clonotype. The chain recombines TRBV12-3 or TRBV12-4 with TRBJ1-5; 7 nucleotides line up with TRBD1. V shed 6 bases, J shed 5 bases, and the junction held 4 bases outside the gene matches. CDR3 size: 13 residues. CDR3: CASSRGQHQPQHF. CDR3 coding DNA: TGTGCCAGCAGCCGGGGACAGCATCAGCCCCAGCATTTT.

Concerning this clonotype: One junction end disagrees with the germline gene, perhaps due to a read error. This chain joins TRBV24-1 and TRBJ2-1; the match to TRBD2 covers 9 bases. CDR1 is KGHDR and CDR2 is SFDVKD in the germline V gene. The CDR3 is made up of 17 amino acids. For the CDR3, the DNA is TGTGCCACCAGTGACAACAGTGCGGGGGGGTCTCATAATGAGCGGTTCTTC. It translates to CATSDNSAGGSHNERFF.

This clonotype was recorded many times. CDR3 amino acids: CASSQFSGQGWDEQFF. As DNA, the CDR3 is TGCGCCAGCAGCCAATTCTCGGGACAGGGTTGGGATGAGCAGTTCTTC. The V call is TRBV4-1, the J call TRBJ2-1; 9 positions match TRBD1. CDR1 is MGHRA, CDR2 YSYEKL, per germline. This CDR3 spans 16 amino acids. V dropped 2 bases and J dropped 8; count of bases not matched to a gene: 10.

This clonotype has more than one count but fewer than ten. The V gene is TRBV20-1, the J gene TRBJ2-2, with 9 bases fitting TRBD1. The CDR3 loop spans 15 amino acids. In germline, CDR1 is DFQATT, CDR2 SNEGSKA (reference sequence). Trimming cost V 5 bases and J 4 bases; bases outside gene matches: 8. CDR3 nucleotides: TGCAGTGCTGGGCAACAGGGGGCGCGCACCGGGGAGCTGTTTTTT. Protein: CSAGQQGARTGELFF.

The chain couples TRBV12-3 or TRBV12-4 to TRBJ1-5, with D uncertain. The CDR3 has 14 amino acids. V was clipped by 2 bases and J by 1 base, with 6 bases between them. The DNA for the CDR3 is TGTGCCAGCAGTTTAATGGGGAGCAATCAGCCCCAGCATTTT. Its translation: CASSLMGSNQPQHF.

The chain is built from TRBV12-3 or TRBV12-4 and TRBJ2-5; 7 nucleotides agree with TRBD1. V lost 4 bases and J lost 1; bases outside the gene matches: 6. The CDR3 runs to 15 residues. This CDR3 is CASSWGTASQETQYF. In DNA, the CDR3 is TGTGCCAGCAGTTGGGGGACAGCCAGCCAAGAGACCCAGTACTTC.

This clonotype was recorded a few times. The chain combines TRBV12-3 or TRBV12-4 with TRBJ2-2; D ambiguous. V was pared by 2 bases and J by 6 bases, with 4 bases between. The CDR3 runs 12 residues. The CDR3 DNA reads as TGTGCCAGCAGTTTACACCCCGGGGAGCTGTTTTTT. Translating gives CASSLHPGELFF.

In its sample, this clonotype was seen once. The rearrangement joins TRBV27 to TRBJ2-5, with 12 bases aligning to TRBD2. Trimming at V came to 3 bases and at J to 5 bases, leaving 10 bases not matched to a gene. Germline CDR1 is MNHEY and CDR2 is SMNVEV (reference sequence). The CDR3 contains 17 residues. For the CDR3, the DNA is TGTGCCAGCAGTTTGGGGGCTAGCGGGAGGGTTTTGGAGACCCAGTACTTC. Translated: CASSLGASGRVLETQYF.

This clonotype was seen repeatedly, ten times or more. J is TRBJ2-5 and V is TRBV6-1, with D possibly matching TRBD1 (6 bases). Per the germline V gene, CDR1 is MNHNS and CDR2 is SASEGT. The CDR3 spans 12 residues. V lost 6 bases, J lost 5 bases, and 10 bases lay in between. Written as DNA, the CDR3 is TGTGCCAGCAGGGGGGCCGGGGAGACCCAGTACTTC. It specifies CASRGAGETQYF.

The chain is built from TRBV5-6 and TRBJ2-5; D not resolved. The CDR3 totals 14 residues. Germline loops: CDR1 SGHDT, CDR2 YYEEEE. The V end was cut by 0 bases, the J end by 0 bases, with 6 bases between. The CDR3 protein is CASSLGVYQETQYF. The DNA for the CDR3 is TGTGCCAGCAGCTTGGGAGTGTACCAAGAGACCCAGTACTTC.

The V and J genes are TRBV6-6 and TRBJ1-1; TRBD1 might be the D (5 bases). CDR3 size: 14 residues. The germline V gene encodes CDR1 MNHNY and CDR2 SVGAGI (reference sequence). Trimming cost V 2 bases and J 1 base, with 8 bases left between them. The CDR3 region is CASSYPGQNTEAFF. CDR3 DNA: TGTGCCAGCAGTTACCCCGGACAGAACACTGAAGCTTTCTTT.